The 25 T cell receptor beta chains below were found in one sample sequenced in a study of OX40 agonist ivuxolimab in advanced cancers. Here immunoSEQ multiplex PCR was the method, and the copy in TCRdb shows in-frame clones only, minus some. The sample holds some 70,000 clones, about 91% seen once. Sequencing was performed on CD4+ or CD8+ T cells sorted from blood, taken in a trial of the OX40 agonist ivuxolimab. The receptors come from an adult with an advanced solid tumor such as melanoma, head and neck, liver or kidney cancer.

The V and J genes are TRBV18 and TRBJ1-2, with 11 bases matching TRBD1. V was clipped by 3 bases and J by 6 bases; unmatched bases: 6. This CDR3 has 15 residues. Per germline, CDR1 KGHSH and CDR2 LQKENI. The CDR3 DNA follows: TGTGCCAGCTCACCTGTGGGACAGGGGGTCCATGGCTACACCTTC. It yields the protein CASSPVGQGVHGYTF.

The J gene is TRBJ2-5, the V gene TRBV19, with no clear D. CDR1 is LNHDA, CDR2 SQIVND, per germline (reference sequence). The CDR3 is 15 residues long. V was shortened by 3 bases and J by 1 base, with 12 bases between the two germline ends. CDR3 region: CASSMASLSQETQYF. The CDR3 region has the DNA TGTGCCAGTAGTATGGCCAGCCTCTCCCAAGAGACCCAGTACTTC.

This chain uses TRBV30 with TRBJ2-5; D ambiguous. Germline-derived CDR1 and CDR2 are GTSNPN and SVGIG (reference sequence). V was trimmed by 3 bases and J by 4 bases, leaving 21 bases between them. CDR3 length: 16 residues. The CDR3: CAWRDRLQPWGETQYF. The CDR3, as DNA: TGTGCCTGGAGAGACCGCTTGCAGCCGTGGGGAGAGACCCAGTACTTC. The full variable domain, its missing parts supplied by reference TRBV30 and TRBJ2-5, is SQTIHQWPATLVQPVGSPLSLECTVEGTSNPNLYWYRQAAGRGLQLLFYSVGIGQISSEVPQNLSASRPQDRQFILSSKKLLLSDSGFYLCAWRDRLQPWGETQYFGPGTRLLVL.

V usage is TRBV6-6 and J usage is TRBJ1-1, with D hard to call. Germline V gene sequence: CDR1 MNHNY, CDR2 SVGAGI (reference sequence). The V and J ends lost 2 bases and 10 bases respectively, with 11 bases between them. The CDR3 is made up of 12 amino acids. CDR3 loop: CASSYAVRAAFF. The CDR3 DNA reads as TGTGCCAGCAGTTACGCAGTACGGGCAGCTTTCTTT.

The CDR3 coding sequence is TGTGCCAGCAGTTCGGGACCGATGAACACTGAAGCTTTCTTT. Residues: CASSSGPMNTEAFF. This chain connects TRBV7-6 to TRBJ1-1, with a possible D match to TRBD1 (5 bases). In germline, CDR1 is SGHVS, CDR2 FNYEAQ. Between the trimmed V and J ends, which lost 6 bases and 0 bases, there was a span of 11 bases. The CDR3 has 14 residues. The full variable domain, in which reference TRBV7-6 and TRBJ1-1 provide the parts outside the CDR3, is GAGVSQSPRYKVTKRGQDVALRCDPISGHVSLYWYRQALGQGPEFLTYFNYEAQQDKSGLPNDRFSAERPEGSISTLTIQRTEQRDSAMYRCASSSGPMNTEAFFGQGTRLTVV.

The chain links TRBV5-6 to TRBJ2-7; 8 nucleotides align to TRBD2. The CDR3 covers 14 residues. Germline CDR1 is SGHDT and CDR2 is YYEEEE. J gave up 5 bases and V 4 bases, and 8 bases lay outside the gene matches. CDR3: CASSASGRTHEQYF. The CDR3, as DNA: TGTGCCAGCAGCGCGAGCGGGAGAACCCACGAGCAGTACTTC.

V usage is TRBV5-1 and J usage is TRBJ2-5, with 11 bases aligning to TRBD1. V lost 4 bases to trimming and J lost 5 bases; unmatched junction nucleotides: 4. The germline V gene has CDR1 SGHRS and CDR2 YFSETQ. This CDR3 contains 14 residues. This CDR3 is CASSGTGGLETQYF. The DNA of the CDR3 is TGCGCCAGCAGCGGGACAGGGGGACTGGAGACCCAGTACTTC.

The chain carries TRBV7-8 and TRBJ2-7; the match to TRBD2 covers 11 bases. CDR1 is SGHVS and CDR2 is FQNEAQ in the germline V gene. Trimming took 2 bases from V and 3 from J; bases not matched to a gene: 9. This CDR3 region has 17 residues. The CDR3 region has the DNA TGTGCCAGCAGCTTATCTATAGGACTAGCGGGTGTCTACGAGCAGTACTTC. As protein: CASSLSIGLAGVYEQYF.

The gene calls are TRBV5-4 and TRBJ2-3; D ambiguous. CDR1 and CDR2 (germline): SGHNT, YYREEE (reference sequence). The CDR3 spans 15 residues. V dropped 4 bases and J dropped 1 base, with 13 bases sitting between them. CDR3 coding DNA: TGTGCCAGCAGCGGCGGTGGATTCGGCACAGATACGCAGTATTTT. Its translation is CASSGGGFGTDTQYF.

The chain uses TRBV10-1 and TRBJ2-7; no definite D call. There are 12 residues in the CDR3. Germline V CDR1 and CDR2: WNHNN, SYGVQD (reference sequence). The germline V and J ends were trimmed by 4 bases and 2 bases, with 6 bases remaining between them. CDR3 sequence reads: CASSAVPYEQYF. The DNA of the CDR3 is TGCGCCAGCAGTGCGGTGCCCTACGAGCAGTACTTC.

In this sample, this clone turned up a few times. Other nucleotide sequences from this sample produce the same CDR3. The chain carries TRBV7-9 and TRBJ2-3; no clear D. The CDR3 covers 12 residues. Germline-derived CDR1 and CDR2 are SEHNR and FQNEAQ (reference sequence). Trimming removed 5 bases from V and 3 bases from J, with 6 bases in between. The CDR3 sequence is CASSPETDTQYF. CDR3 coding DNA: TGTGCCAGCAGCCCGGAAACAGATACGCAGTATTTT.

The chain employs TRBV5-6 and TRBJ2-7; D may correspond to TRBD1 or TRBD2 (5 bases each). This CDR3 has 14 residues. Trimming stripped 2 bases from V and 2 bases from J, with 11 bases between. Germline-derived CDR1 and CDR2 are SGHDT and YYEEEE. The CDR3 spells CASSFPGRPYEQYF. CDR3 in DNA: TGTGCCAGCAGCTTCCCGGGACGTCCCTACGAGCAGTACTTC. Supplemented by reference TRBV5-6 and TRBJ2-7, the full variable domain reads DAGVTQSPTHLIKTRGQQVTLRCSPKSGHDTVSWYQQALGQGPQFIFQYYEEEERQRGNFPDRFSGHQFPNYSSELNVNALLLGDSALYLCASSFPGRPYEQYFGPGTRLTVT.

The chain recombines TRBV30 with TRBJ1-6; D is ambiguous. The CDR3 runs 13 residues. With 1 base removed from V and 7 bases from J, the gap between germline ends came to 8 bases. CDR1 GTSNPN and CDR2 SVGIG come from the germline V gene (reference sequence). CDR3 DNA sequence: TGTGCCTGGAGTGGAGTGGCAAATTCACCCCTCCACTTT. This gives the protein CAWSGVANSPLHF. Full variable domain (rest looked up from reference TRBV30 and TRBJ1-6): SQTIHQWPATLVQPVGSPLSLECTVEGTSNPNLYWYRQAAGRGLQLLFYSVGIGQISSEVPQNLSASRPQDRQFILSSKKLLLSDSGFYLCAWSGVANSPLHFGNGTRLTVT.

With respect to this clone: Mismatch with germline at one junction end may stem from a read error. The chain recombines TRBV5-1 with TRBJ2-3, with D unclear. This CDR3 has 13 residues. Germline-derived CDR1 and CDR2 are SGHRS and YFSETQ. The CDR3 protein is CASSLGSTATQYF. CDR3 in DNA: TGCGCCAGCAGCCTAGGAAGCACAGCTACGCAGTATTTT.

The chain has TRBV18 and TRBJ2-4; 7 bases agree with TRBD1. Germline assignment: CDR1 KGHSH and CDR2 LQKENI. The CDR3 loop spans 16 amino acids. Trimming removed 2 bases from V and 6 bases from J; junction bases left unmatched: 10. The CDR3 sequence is CASSPATSAGGNIQYF. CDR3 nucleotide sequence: TGTGCCAGCTCACCAGCCACGAGTGCAGGGGGAAACATTCAGTACTTC. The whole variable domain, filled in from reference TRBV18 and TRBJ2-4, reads NAGVMQNPRHLVRRRGQEARLRCSPMKGHSHVYWYRQLPEEGLKFMVYLQKENIIDESGMPKERFSAEFPKEGPSILRIQQVVRGDSAAYFCASSPATSAGGNIQYFGAGTRLSVL.

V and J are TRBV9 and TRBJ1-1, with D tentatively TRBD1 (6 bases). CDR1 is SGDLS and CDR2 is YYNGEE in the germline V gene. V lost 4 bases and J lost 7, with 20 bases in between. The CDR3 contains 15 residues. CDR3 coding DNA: TGTGCCAGCAGCCCCCAAGCTATCCGGACAGTTGAAGCTTTCTTT. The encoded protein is CASSPQAIRTVEAFF.

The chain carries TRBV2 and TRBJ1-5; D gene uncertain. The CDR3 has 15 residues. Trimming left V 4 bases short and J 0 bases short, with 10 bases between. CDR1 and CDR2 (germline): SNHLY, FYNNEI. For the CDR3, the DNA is TGTGCCAGCAGTGCTAGCTCTACTAGCAATCAGCCCCAGCATTTT. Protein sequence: CASSASSTSNQPQHF.

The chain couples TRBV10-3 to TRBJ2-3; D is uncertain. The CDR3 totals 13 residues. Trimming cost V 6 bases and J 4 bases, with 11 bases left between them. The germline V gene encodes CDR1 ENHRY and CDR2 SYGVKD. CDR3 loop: CAIRAYWADTQYF. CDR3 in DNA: TGTGCCATCAGGGCTTACTGGGCAGATACGCAGTATTTT.

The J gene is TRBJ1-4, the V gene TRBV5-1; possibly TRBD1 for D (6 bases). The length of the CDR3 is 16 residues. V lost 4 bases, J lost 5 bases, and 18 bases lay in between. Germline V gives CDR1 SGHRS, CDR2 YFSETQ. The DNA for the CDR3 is TGCGCCAGCAGCCCCACGTTCGGGCAGGGGAATGAAAAACTGTTTTTT. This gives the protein CASSPTFGQGNEKLFF.

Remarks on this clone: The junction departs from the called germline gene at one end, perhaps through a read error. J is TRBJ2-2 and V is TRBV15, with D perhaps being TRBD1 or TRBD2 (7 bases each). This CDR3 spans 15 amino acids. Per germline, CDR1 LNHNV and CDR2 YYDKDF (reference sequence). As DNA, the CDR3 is TGTGCCACCAGCCGAGACAGGGAGGGCACCGGGGAGCTGTTTTTT. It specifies CATSRDREGTGELFF.

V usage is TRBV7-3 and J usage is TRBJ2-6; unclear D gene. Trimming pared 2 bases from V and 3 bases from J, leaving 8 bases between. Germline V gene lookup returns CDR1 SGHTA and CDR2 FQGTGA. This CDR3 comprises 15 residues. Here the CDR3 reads CASSLWASGANVLTF. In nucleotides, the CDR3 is TGTGCCAGCAGCTTATGGGCCAGTGGGGCCAACGTCCTGACTTTC.

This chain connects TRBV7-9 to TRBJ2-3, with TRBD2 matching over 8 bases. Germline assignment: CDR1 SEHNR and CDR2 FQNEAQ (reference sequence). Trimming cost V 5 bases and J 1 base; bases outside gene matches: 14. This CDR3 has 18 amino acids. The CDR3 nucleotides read TGTGCCAGCAGCCCAGGGATGAGCGGGAGACCTCGCACAGATACGCAGTATTTT. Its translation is CASSPGMSGRPRTDTQYF.

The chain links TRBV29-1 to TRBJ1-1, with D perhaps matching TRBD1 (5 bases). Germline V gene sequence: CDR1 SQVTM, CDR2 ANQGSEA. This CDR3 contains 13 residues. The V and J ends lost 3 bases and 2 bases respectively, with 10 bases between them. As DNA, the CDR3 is TGCAGCGTTGAGCGTCAGGGCAACACTGAAGCTTTCTTT. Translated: CSVERQGNTEAFF.

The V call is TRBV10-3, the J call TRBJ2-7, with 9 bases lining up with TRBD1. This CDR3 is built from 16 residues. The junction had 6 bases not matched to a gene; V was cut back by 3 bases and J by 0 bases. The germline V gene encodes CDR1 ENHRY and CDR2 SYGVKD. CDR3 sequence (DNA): TGTGCCATCAGTGATCCGGGACAGGGCAGCTCCTACGAGCAGTACTTC. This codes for CAISDPGQGSSYEQYF.

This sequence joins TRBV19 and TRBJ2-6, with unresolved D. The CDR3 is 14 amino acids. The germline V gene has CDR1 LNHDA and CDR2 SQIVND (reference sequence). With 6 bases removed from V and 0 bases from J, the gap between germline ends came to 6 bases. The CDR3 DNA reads TGTGCCAGTAGCTCGTCCTCTGGGGCCAACGTCCTGACTTTC. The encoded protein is CASSSSSGANVLTF. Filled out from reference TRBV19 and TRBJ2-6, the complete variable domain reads DGGITQSPKYLFRKEGQNVTLSCEQNLNHDAMYWYRQDPGQGLRLIYYSQIVNDFQKGDIAEGYSVSREKKESFPLTVTSAQKNPTAFYLCASSSSSGANVLTFGAGSRLTVL.